Shown below are 3 T cell receptor beta chains from a single sample sequenced in a study of T cell repertoires in cytomegalovirus infection. Using its own MiXCR run on the reads, TCRdb lists one record per CDR3 protein. The sample carries under 500,000 distinct CDR3 sequences, under 45% recorded once. These TCRs are of unknown antigen specificity. The specimen was cultured PBMCs, collected from culture after CMV antigen stimulation. These receptors were collected from a human donor in good health (CMV status not recorded). Some clones in this sample may be carry-over from other donors' samples.

The chain links TRBV6-2 or TRBV6-3 to TRBJ2-5; 7 nucleotides align to TRBD1. With V trimmed by 2 bases and J by 3 bases, 3 bases remained unmatched. The CDR3 runs to 14 residues. Germline CDR1 reads MNHEY; CDR2 reads SVGEGT. The chain's CDR3 is CASSYGTDKETQYF. The CDR3 region has the DNA TGTGCCAGCAGTTACGGGACAGACAAAGAGACCCAGTACTTC.

The chain recombines TRBV7-9 with TRBJ2-5; 12 bases agree with TRBD2. This CDR3 is 16 amino acids long. With V trimmed by 5 bases and J by 4 bases, 8 bases remained unmatched. CDR1 and CDR2 from the germline V gene are SEHNR and FQNEAQ (reference sequence). The CDR3 spells CASSPPTSGGPETQYF. The DNA of the CDR3 is TGTGCCAGCAGCCCACCGACTAGCGGGGGACCAGAGACCCAGTACTTC.

The chain employs TRBV20-1 and TRBJ2-3; maybe TRBD2 (6 bases). V was shortened by 0 bases and J by 6 bases, with 13 bases between the two germline ends. The CDR3 is 14 residues long. Germline V gene lookup returns CDR1 DFQATT and CDR2 SNEGSKA (reference sequence). CDR3: CSARDGGGSDTQYF. Here the CDR3 DNA reads TGCAGTGCTAGAGATGGTGGGGGGTCCGATACGCAGTATTTT.